Listed below are T cell receptor beta chains from one sample, sequenced in a study of cytomegalovirus exposure and HLA in healthy donors. Some clones are missing from TCRdb's copy, which holds only in-frame ones; the method was immunoSEQ multiplex PCR. The sample lists fewer than 250,000 clones; about 80% were seen once. Sequences were obtained from PBMCs. The receptor source for this set is a man aged 35 to 55 in good health and CMV-seropositive. Each CDR3 is given with its conserved first and last residue. The D gene is left open where the match is weak. Clone size is shown for a subset of rows, as once, few, many or a class of expanded clone.

CDR3 length: 16; J gene: TRBJ2-1; V gene: TRBV9; D gene: TRBD2; clone size: NA; CDR3 DNA: TGTGCCAGCAGCGTAGGGGAGGGAGCGGGACACAATGAGCAGTTCTTC; CDR3 protein: CASSVGEGAGHNEQFF
CDR3 length: 15; J gene: TRBJ2-1; V gene: TRBV25-1; D gene: TRBD2; clone size: few; CDR3 DNA: TGTGCCAGCAGTTCCACTAGCGGTCCCTACAATGAGCAGTTCTTC; CDR3 protein: CASSSTSGPYNEQFF
CDR3 length: 14; J gene: TRBJ1-2; V gene: TRBV5-1; D gene: NA; clone size: few; CDR3 DNA: TGCGCCAGCAGCCCTTCCACAAGTAACTATGGCTACACCTTC; CDR3 protein: CASSPSTSNYGYTF
CDR3 length: 15; J gene: TRBJ2-5; V gene: TRBV7-8; D gene: NA; clone size: NA; CDR3 DNA: TGTGCCAGCAGCTTAGAGGGAGAGGGCCAAGAGACCCAGTACTTC; CDR3 protein: CASSLEGEGQETQYF
CDR3 length: 11; J gene: TRBJ2-5; V gene: TRBV6-6; D gene: NA; clone size: once; CDR3 DNA: TGTGCCAGCAGCCTCCAAGAGACCCAGTACTTC; CDR3 protein: CASSLQETQYF
CDR3 length: 13; J gene: TRBJ2-7; V gene: TRBV27; D gene: NA; clone size: NA; CDR3 DNA: TGTGCCAGCAGTCTCGCCGACTACTACGAGCAGTACTTC; CDR3 protein: CASSLADYYEQYF
CDR3 length: 15; J gene: TRBJ2-1; V gene: TRBV30; D gene: TRBD2; clone size: NA; CDR3 DNA: TGTGCCTGGACCGGGACTAGCGGGAGATCCAATGAGCAGTTCTTC; CDR3 protein: CAWTGTSGRSNEQFF
CDR3 length: 14; J gene: TRBJ2-2; V gene: TRBV6-4; D gene: NA; clone size: once; CDR3 DNA: TGTGCCAGCAGTAGGGACTCTTACACCGGGGAGCTGTTTTTT; CDR3 protein: CASSRDSYTGELFF
CDR3 length: 14; J gene: TRBJ2-7; V gene: TRBV7-9; D gene: TRBD1; clone size: NA; CDR3 DNA: TGTGCCAGCAGCTTGGGGGCAGGGGGCAACGAGCAGTACTTC; CDR3 protein: CASSLGAGGNEQYF
CDR3 length: 15; J gene: TRBJ2-1; V gene: TRBV5-1; D gene: TRBD1; clone size: NA; CDR3 DNA: TGCGCCAGCAGCCCAGGACAGGGGGCGTCAAATGAGCAGTTCTTC; CDR3 protein: CASSPGQGASNEQFF
CDR3 length: 17; J gene: TRBJ2-2; V gene: TRBV7-7; D gene: TRBD2; clone size: NA; CDR3 DNA: TGTGCCAGCAGCTTAGACGTGACTAGCAGTAACACCGGGGAGCTGTTTTTT; CDR3 protein: CASSLDVTSSNTGELFF
CDR3 length: 18; J gene: TRBJ2-4; V gene: TRBV1; D gene: NA; clone size: NA; CDR3 DNA: TGCACCAGCAGCCAAGCGGGACTAGCGGGAGAAGCCAAAAACATTCAGTACTTC; CDR3 protein: CTSSQAGLAGEAKNIQYF
CDR3 length: 15; J gene: TRBJ1-4; V gene: TRBV18; D gene: NA; clone size: NA; CDR3 DNA: TGTGCCAGCTCACCCCCCGGCAGGCAGGGGGAAAAACTGTTTTTT; CDR3 protein: CASSPPGRQGEKLFF
CDR3 length: 17; J gene: TRBJ2-1; V gene: TRBV7-6; D gene: TRBD2; clone size: NA; CDR3 DNA: TGTGCCAGCAGCTCCCTCAAAGGACTAGCGGCTCACAATGAGCAGTTCTTC; CDR3 protein: CASSSLKGLAAHNEQFF
CDR3 length: 15; J gene: TRBJ2-4; V gene: TRBV5-6; D gene: TRBD2; clone size: NA; CDR3 DNA: TGTGCCAGCAGCTTGGAACTAGCGGGGAAAAACATTCAGTACTTC; CDR3 protein: CASSLELAGKNIQYF
CDR3 length: 12; J gene: TRBJ2-3; V gene: TRBV9; D gene: NA; clone size: NA; CDR3 DNA: TGTGCCAGCAGCGCCTCCACAGATACGCAGTATTTT; CDR3 protein: CASSASTDTQYF
CDR3 length: 14; J gene: TRBJ1-1; V gene: TRBV2; D gene: TRBD1; clone size: NA; CDR3 DNA: TGTGCCAGCAGAGAACAGGGGGTTAACACTGAAGCTTTCTTT; CDR3 protein: CASREQGVNTEAFF
CDR3 length: 17; J gene: TRBJ2-2; V gene: TRBV19; D gene: NA; clone size: once; CDR3 DNA: TGTGCCAGTAGTCCCAGTACCGGGGACTGGAACACCGGGGAGCTGTTTTTT; CDR3 protein: CASSPSTGDWNTGELFF
CDR3 length: 16; J gene: TRBJ2-1; V gene: TRBV23-1; D gene: NA; clone size: few; CDR3 DNA: TGCGCCAGCAGTCTATCGGACTTCACATCCTACAATGAGCAGTTCTTC; CDR3 protein: CASSLSDFTSYNEQFF
CDR3 length: 14; J gene: TRBJ2-1; V gene: TRBV2; D gene: NA; clone size: NA; CDR3 DNA: TGTGCCAGCAGTGGGCTACAGGGTTACAATGAGCAGTTCTTC; CDR3 protein: CASSGLQGYNEQFF
CDR3 length: 15; J gene: TRBJ2-3; V gene: TRBV15; D gene: TRBD2; clone size: NA; CDR3 DNA: TGTGCCACCAGCAGTATGACTAGCGGCACAGATACGCAGTATTTT; CDR3 protein: CATSSMTSGTDTQYF
CDR3 length: 16; J gene: TRBJ1-2; V gene: TRBV7-8; D gene: TRBD1; clone size: NA; CDR3 DNA: TGTGCCAGCAGCTTATTAGGACAGGGGGCGATATCTGGCTACACCTTC; CDR3 protein: CASSLLGQGAISGYTF
CDR3 length: 15; J gene: TRBJ2-2; V gene: TRBV6-1; D gene: NA; clone size: NA; CDR3 DNA: TGTGCCACCCCGAGGGGGCGGGGGAACACCGGGGAGCTGTTTTTT; CDR3 protein: CATPRGRGNTGELFF
CDR3 length: 14; J gene: TRBJ2-1; V gene: TRBV7-6; D gene: NA; clone size: NA; CDR3 DNA: TGTGCCAGCAGCATTTCTCAGGGGGGCAATGAGCAGTTCTTC; CDR3 protein: CASSISQGGNEQFF
CDR3 length: 13; J gene: TRBJ2-7; V gene: TRBV18; D gene: NA; clone size: NA; CDR3 DNA: TGTGCCAGCTCGCCAGCGGGACAGACCGAGCAGTACTTC; CDR3 protein: CASSPAGQTEQYF
CDR3 length: 15; J gene: TRBJ1-1; V gene: TRBV19; D gene: NA; clone size: NA; CDR3 DNA: TGTGCCAGTATCCTTGGGGCGGGGGGATACACTGAAGCTTTCTTT; CDR3 protein: CASILGAGGYTEAFF
CDR3 length: 14; J gene: TRBJ2-1; V gene: TRBV11-3; D gene: TRBD2; clone size: NA; CDR3 DNA: TGTGCCAGCAGCTCTAGCGGGAGCTACAATGAGCAGTTCTTC; CDR3 protein: CASSSSGSYNEQFF
CDR3 length: 17; J gene: TRBJ2-1; V gene: TRBV18; D gene: NA; clone size: NA; CDR3 DNA: TGTGCCAGCTCACCAGTGGACTCCTCGAGCTCCTACAATGAGCAGTTCTTC; CDR3 protein: CASSPVDSSSSYNEQFF
CDR3 length: 17; J gene: TRBJ2-1; V gene: TRBV27; D gene: TRBD2; clone size: NA; CDR3 DNA: TGTGCCAGCAGTGTACTAGCGGGAGTTGGGTCGGGCAATGAGCAGTTCTTC; CDR3 protein: CASSVLAGVGSGNEQFF
CDR3 length: 14; J gene: TRBJ1-2; V gene: TRBV7-2; D gene: NA; clone size: NA; CDR3 DNA: TGTGCCAGCAGCGGACTCAGGGAGGACTATGGCTACACCTTC; CDR3 protein: CASSGLREDYGYTF
CDR3 length: 15; J gene: TRBJ2-1; V gene: TRBV4-1; D gene: TRBD1; clone size: NA; CDR3 DNA: TGCGCCAGCAGCCAAGACCGGGACAGGGGACATGAGCAGTTCTTC; CDR3 protein: CASSQDRDRGHEQFF
CDR3 length: 16; J gene: TRBJ2-3; V gene: TRBV6-6; D gene: NA; clone size: NA; CDR3 DNA: TGTGCCAGCAGTTACGCCGGGACATACGGCACAGATACGCAGTATTTT; CDR3 protein: CASSYAGTYGTDTQYF